The rows below give T cell receptor beta chains drawn from one sample of a study of blood T cell repertoires in COVID-19. The data were produced by immunoSEQ multiplex PCR, yet TCRdb's version contains in-frame clones alone and is incomplete. The table shows almost 200,000 clones, with roughly nine tenths occurring only once. Sequenced input: peripheral blood. The source of these receptors is a woman between 70 and 85 years old with acute or convalescent COVID-19. The CDR3 runs from the conserved cysteine through the conserved F or W. The D gene is left open where the match is weak. Part of the rows lack a size; the others show once, few, many or a class for expanded clones.

D: TRBD2
size: NA
V: TRBV5-1
J: TRBJ2-3
DNA: TGCGCCAGCAGCCTGGGGACTAGCGGGGGGACAGATACGCAGTATTTT
CDR3: CASSLGTSGGTDTQYF

D: NA
size: NA
V: TRBV7-9
J: TRBJ1-2
DNA: TGTGCCAGCAGCTTAAGGATGGAGAAGACCTTC
CDR3: CASSLRMEKTF

D: NA
size: NA
V: TRBV6-6
J: TRBJ1-1
DNA: TGTGCCAGCTATAATTTGAACACTGAAGCTTTCTTT
CDR3: CASYNLNTEAFF

D: TRBD1
size: NA
V: TRBV5-6
J: TRBJ1-5
DNA: TGTGCCAGCAGCCTTACACGTCGGGACAGAAATCAGCCCCAGCATTTT
CDR3: CASSLTRRDRNQPQHF

D: TRBD2
size: NA
V: TRBV11-2
J: TRBJ2-1
DNA: TGTGCCAGCACTAGCGGGGTGAAGGATGAGCAGTTCTTC
CDR3: CASTSGVKDEQFF

D: NA
size: NA
V: TRBV7-9
J: TRBJ2-5
DNA: TGTGCCAGCAGCTTTGGCGAGACCCAGTACTTC
CDR3: CASSFGETQYF

D: NA
size: NA
V: TRBV2
J: TRBJ1-6
DNA: TGTGCCAGCAGAAGTCCAGGGAATAATTCACCCCTCCACTTT
CDR3: CASRSPGNNSPLHF

D: NA
size: NA
V: TRBV5-1
J: TRBJ1-4
DNA: TGCGCCAGCAGCTCTGACAGGCGGAGTCATGAAAAACTGTTTTTT
CDR3: CASSSDRRSHEKLFF

D: TRBD2
size: NA
V: TRBV7-9
J: TRBJ2-1
DNA: TGTGCCAGCAGCTTAGGGACATTAGGGGAGCGGGGTCGATACAATGAGCAGTTCTTC
CDR3: CASSLGTLGERGRYNEQFF

D: NA
size: NA
V: TRBV11-2
J: TRBJ1-3
DNA: TGTGCCAGCAGCCACCAAGGGACAAAAGGTGGAGGAAACACCATATATTTT
CDR3: CASSHQGTKGGGNTIYF

D: NA
size: NA
V: TRBV5-1
J: TRBJ1-2
DNA: TGCGCCAGCAGCTTGGAGAGTAACTATGGCTACACCTTC
CDR3: CASSLESNYGYTF

D: TRBD1
size: NA
V: TRBV5-4
J: TRBJ2-1
DNA: TGTGCCAGCAGCTTGCAGGGACAGAAATACAATGAGCAGTTCTTC
CDR3: CASSLQGQKYNEQFF

D: NA
size: NA
V: TRBV6-1
J: TRBJ1-5
DNA: TGTGCCAGCAGTGAAGCTAATAGCAATCAGCCCCAGCATTTT
CDR3: CASSEANSNQPQHF

D: TRBD1
size: NA
V: TRBV19
J: TRBJ2-7
DNA: TGTGCCAGTAGTATCCGCGGACAGGGCAGATACGAGCAGTACTTC
CDR3: CASSIRGQGRYEQYF

D: NA
size: NA
V: TRBV7-2
J: TRBJ1-6
DNA: TGTGCCAGCAGCCCCTCCGAGGGCTGGGGTCTCCCCCTCCACTTT
CDR3: CASSPSEGWGLPLHF

D: NA
size: NA
V: TRBV3-1/TRBV3-2
J: TRBJ1-2
DNA: TGTGCCAGCAGCCCCACCAGGCGGGCGGGTGGCTACACCTTC
CDR3: CASSPTRRAGGYTF

D: TRBD1
size: NA
V: TRBV2
J: TRBJ2-5
DNA: TGTGCCAGCAGTGAGACAGGGGTAAAAGAGACCCAGTACTTC
CDR3: CASSETGVKETQYF

D: NA
size: once
V: TRBV19
J: TRBJ2-5
DNA: TGTGCCAGTAGGCCCCGGGACTCTCAAGAGACCCAGTACTTC
CDR3: CASRPRDSQETQYF

D: TRBD1
size: few
V: TRBV5-8
J: TRBJ2-7
DNA: TGTGCCAGCAGCTGGGGACAGGGCCGGTACGAGCAGTACTTC
CDR3: CASSWGQGRYEQYF

D: TRBD1
size: NA
V: TRBV6-1
J: TRBJ1-2
DNA: TGTGCCAGCAGTGTACAACAGGGGGGCCGCCCTAACTATGGCTACACCTTC
CDR3: CASSVQQGGRPNYGYTF

D: NA
size: NA
V: TRBV6-5
J: TRBJ1-3
DNA: TGTGCCAGCAGAGCCTCTGGAAACACCATATATTTT
CDR3: CASRASGNTIYF

D: TRBD2
size: NA
V: TRBV7-8
J: TRBJ2-1
DNA: TGTGCCAGCAGCTTAAGGGCTCTAGCGGGGGGGCCCGGCACCTACAATGAGCAGTTCTTC
CDR3: CASSLRALAGGPGTYNEQFF

D: TRBD2
size: few
V: TRBV9
J: TRBJ2-7
DNA: TGTGCCAGCAGCGCGGGACTAGCGGAGCACTACGAGCAGTACTTC
CDR3: CASSAGLAEHYEQYF

D: NA
size: NA
V: TRBV18
J: TRBJ2-5
DNA: TGTGCCAGCTCATCGTTCAGGGAGACCCAGTACTTC
CDR3: CASSSFRETQYF

D: TRBD2
size: NA
V: TRBV3-1/TRBV3-2
J: TRBJ2-2
DNA: TGTGCCAGCAGCCACGGACTAGCGGGGACCAACACCGGGGAGCTGTTTTTT
CDR3: CASSHGLAGTNTGELFF

D: TRBD2
size: NA
V: TRBV9
J: TRBJ2-3
DNA: TGTGCCAGCAGCCCAAAGGGAGCGGGGGGAGCAGATACGCAGTATTTT
CDR3: CASSPKGAGGADTQYF

D: NA
size: NA
V: TRBV3-1/TRBV3-2
J: TRBJ1-1
DNA: TGTGCCAGCAGCCAAGCAGGGCAGAGGAACACTGAAGCTTTCTTT
CDR3: CASSQAGQRNTEAFF

D: TRBD1
size: NA
V: TRBV9
J: TRBJ1-1
DNA: TGTGCCAGCAGCGCCTTTGACAGGGCGAACACTGAAGCTTTCTTT
CDR3: CASSAFDRANTEAFF

D: TRBD2
size: NA
V: TRBV3-1/TRBV3-2
J: TRBJ2-3
DNA: TGTGCCAGCAGCCAACTAGCGGGGAGTACAGATACGCAGTATTTT
CDR3: CASSQLAGSTDTQYF

D: NA
size: once
V: TRBV2
J: TRBJ2-7
DNA: TGTGCCAGCAGTGTGGAGGCAGGGGTCCCCTACGAGCAGTACTTC
CDR3: CASSVEAGVPYEQYF

D: NA
size: once
V: TRBV21-1
J: TRBJ2-3
DNA: TGTGCCAGCAGCAAAATGACAGAAAAAGGGAGCACAGATACGCAGTATTTT
CDR3: CASSKMTEKGSTDTQYF

D: TRBD1
size: few
V: TRBV15
J: TRBJ1-2
DNA: TGTGCCACCAGCAGTAGGACAGGGGCCGGCTACACCTTC
CDR3: CATSSRTGAGYTF

D: NA
size: once
V: TRBV7-8
J: TRBJ2-7
DNA: TGTGCCAGCAGGACGGGGACACGGGGCTCCTACGAGCAGTACTTC
CDR3: CASRTGTRGSYEQYF

D: TRBD2
size: once
V: TRBV2
J: TRBJ2-7
DNA: TGTGCCAGCAGTGACCTTGCGGGACTAGCGAAGGAGGGCTACGAGCAGTACTTC
CDR3: CASSDLAGLAKEGYEQYF

D: NA
size: NA
V: TRBV4-2
J: TRBJ2-7
DNA: TGTGCCAGCAGCCAAGTGAGAGGGTTCGAGCAGTACTTC
CDR3: CASSQVRGFEQYF

D: NA
size: NA
V: TRBV25-1
J: TRBJ2-2
DNA: TGTGCCAGCAGTCCCGGGGGGCCCTATTACGGGGAGCTGTTTTTT
CDR3: CASSPGGPYYGELFF

D: NA
size: once
V: TRBV6-5
J: TRBJ1-1
DNA: TGTGCCAGCAGGAGGGGGTCCGAGAACACTGAAGCTTTCTTT
CDR3: CASRRGSENTEAFF

D: TRBD1
size: NA
V: TRBV2
J: TRBJ2-3
DNA: TGTGCCAGCACTATGGACAGGGTAGATACGCAGTATTTT
CDR3: CASTMDRVDTQYF

D: TRBD2
size: NA
V: TRBV28
J: TRBJ2-1
DNA: TGTGCCAGCAGAACGGGGGGTTTTCGCTCCTACAATGAGCAGTTCTTC
CDR3: CASRTGGFRSYNEQFF

D: TRBD1
size: NA
V: TRBV4-2
J: TRBJ2-2
DNA: TGTGCCAGCAGCCAAGATGGGACAGGGGGGGACACCGGGGAGCTGTTTTTT
CDR3: CASSQDGTGGDTGELFF

D: TRBD1
size: NA
V: TRBV25-1
J: TRBJ1-3
DNA: TGTGCCAGCAGGGCAGGGGGCAGTGGAAACACCATATATTTT
CDR3: CASRAGGSGNTIYF

D: TRBD2
size: NA
V: TRBV7-8
J: TRBJ2-1
DNA: TGTGCCAGCAGCCCACCGGGACTAGCATCCGATGAGCAGTTCTTC
CDR3: CASSPPGLASDEQFF

D: TRBD2
size: NA
V: TRBV28
J: TRBJ2-1
DNA: TGTGCCAGCACGTCCTTCCCTAGCGGGAGGAGCTCCTACAATGAGCAGTTCTTC
CDR3: CASTSFPSGRSSYNEQFF

D: NA
size: NA
V: TRBV5-4
J: TRBJ2-7
DNA: TGTGCCAGCCGCTTCGGGAACTCCTACGAGCAGTACTTC
CDR3: CASRFGNSYEQYF

D: NA
size: NA
V: TRBV28
J: TRBJ2-2
DNA: TGTGCCAGCAGTTATCCTGCGAGGAGGGGCGCTGCCAGGCGGAACACCGGGGAGCTGTTTTTT
CDR3: CASSYPARRGAARRNTGELFF

D: NA
size: NA
V: TRBV20-1
J: TRBJ2-7
DNA: TGCAGTGCTAGTTATTCCTACGAGCAGTACTTC
CDR3: CSASYSYEQYF

D: TRBD1
size: NA
V: TRBV6-5
J: TRBJ1-5
DNA: TGTGCCAGTAGGGACAGGGATTGGAATCAGCCCCAGCATTTT
CDR3: CASRDRDWNQPQHF

D: NA
size: NA
V: TRBV6-6
J: TRBJ1-4
DNA: TGTGCCAGCAGTTACTCGGGGTCGGGGGGTGAAAAACTGTTTTTT
CDR3: CASSYSGSGGEKLFF

D: NA
size: NA
V: TRBV7-9
J: TRBJ2-1
DNA: TGTGCCAGCACCCTACTAGTTGGAATAAGCAATGAGCAGTTCTTC
CDR3: CASTLLVGISNEQFF

D: NA
size: NA
V: TRBV12-3/TRBV12-4
J: TRBJ2-2
DNA: TGTGCCAGCAGCCTCCTGACCGGGGAGCTGTTTTTT
CDR3: CASSLLTGELFF

D: NA
size: NA
V: TRBV19
J: TRBJ1-1
DNA: TGTGCCAGTAGTATCCAGGGGAACACTGAAGCTTTCTTT
CDR3: CASSIQGNTEAFF